A selection of T cell receptor beta chains follows, all from one sample in a study of Ad26.COV2.S vaccination and SARS-CoV-2 variants. Libraries were prepared by immunoSEQ multiplex PCR; TCRdb keeps only in-frame clonotypes and omits some of them. The sample includes about 420,000 clones, roughly 90% of them seen just once. The specimen comprised peripheral blood, sampled in a trial of Ad26.COV2.S vaccine versus placebo. These receptors were obtained from a person between 18 and 60 years old who received the Ad26.COV2.S COVID-19 vaccine or a placebo. The CDR3 runs from the conserved cysteine through the conserved F or W. D genes are given only for firm matches. Clone size is shown for a subset of rows, as once, few, many or a class of expanded clone.

j_call,cdr3_length,d_call,clone_size,v_call,cdr3_nt,cdr3_aa
TRBJ1-5,12,.,.,TRBV28,TGTGCCAGCTGTGTTAGCAATCAGCCCCAGCATTTT,CASCVSNQPQHF
TRBJ1-1,15,.,.,TRBV11-1,TGTGCCAGCAGCTTTAATTGGGGTCAAAACACTGAAGCTTTCTTT,CASSFNWGQNTEAFF
TRBJ2-2,16,.,.,TRBV4-2,TGTGCCAGCAGCCAAGAAGGGGGGGCGGTTGCCGGGGAGCTGTTTTTT,CASSQEGGAVAGELFF
TRBJ1-6,16,.,few,TRBV3-1/TRBV3-2,TGTGCCAGCAGCCAAGATAGGGTAGGTAATAATTCACCCCTCCACTTT,CASSQDRVGNNSPLHF
TRBJ2-5,15,.,.,TRBV7-9,TGTGCCAGCAGCTTCCCAGCGGGGCAGGGGGAGACCCAGTACTTC,CASSFPAGQGETQYF
TRBJ1-2,16,TRBD1,.,TRBV19,TGTGCCAGTAGTATAGATCTGGGACAGCTTAACTATGGCTACACCTTC,CASSIDLGQLNYGYTF
TRBJ2-7,15,.,.,TRBV7-2,TGTGCCAGCAGCTTAGAAAGACAGTATCGGTACGAGCAGTACTTC,CASSLERQYRYEQYF
TRBJ2-2,12,.,few,TRBV7-2,TGTGCCAGCAGCTTTGATCCCGGGGAGCTGTTTTTT,CASSFDPGELFF
TRBJ1-1,13,.,once,TRBV5-6,TGTGCCAGCAGCTTACGTAGGAACACTGAAGCTTTCTTT,CASSLRRNTEAFF
TRBJ2-2,16,TRBD1,.,TRBV6-2/TRBV6-3,TGTGCCAGCAGTTATCGGACAGGGGAGAACACCGGGGAGCTGTTTTTT,CASSYRTGENTGELFF
TRBJ1-3,18,TRBD1,few,TRBV7-9,TGTGCCAGCAACTCAGGGGGGTTGCGCCCCTCTTGGGGAAACACCATATATTTT,CASNSGGLRPSWGNTIYF
TRBJ2-7,14,TRBD2,.,TRBV10-3,TGTGCCATCAGTGAAGGGACTAGATCCTACGAGCAGTACTTC,CAISEGTRSYEQYF
TRBJ2-3,15,.,.,TRBV7-2,TGTGCCAGCAGTTCCACCGGGAGACCCACAGATACGCAGTATTTT,CASSSTGRPTDTQYF
TRBJ1-6,17,.,.,TRBV4-3,TGCGCCAGCAGCCAAGCTAGTACGGGGGGGTATAATTCACCCCTCCACTTT,CASSQASTGGYNSPLHF
TRBJ2-7,16,TRBD1,once,TRBV6-2/TRBV6-3,TGTGCCAGCAGCATACGACGGGACAGGGCTTCCTACGAGCAGTACTTC,CASSIRRDRASYEQYF
TRBJ2-1,15,TRBD1,.,TRBV4-1,TGCGCCAGCAGCCAAGATTGGACAGGGGGCGGGGAGCAGTTCTTC,CASSQDWTGGGEQFF
TRBJ1-2,17,TRBD1,few,TRBV7-9,TGTGCCAGCAGCTTTTTCCAAGGACAGGGGGCGTTGGATGGCTACACCTTC,CASSFFQGQGALDGYTF
TRBJ1-1,15,.,.,TRBV18,TGTGCCAGCTCATTTTTGGGACACGAAAACACTGAAGCTTTCTTT,CASSFLGHENTEAFF
TRBJ2-5,14,.,.,TRBV10-3,TGTGCCATCAGTGAGTCTAGGACAGAAGAGACCCAGTACTTC,CAISESRTEETQYF
TRBJ2-1,15,.,.,TRBV6-6,TGTGCCAGCAGTAAGTCACAGGGCTCCTACAATGAGCAGTTCTTC,CASSKSQGSYNEQFF
TRBJ1-1,11,.,.,TRBV6-2/TRBV6-3,TGTGCCAGCAGCTCGGTGTGGGAAGCTTTCTTT,CASSSVWEAFF
TRBJ2-3,18,TRBD2,.,TRBV10-1,TGCGCCAGCAGTGATCCTACCCGAAATAGCGGGGGCACAGATACGCAGTATTTT,CASSDPTRNSGGTDTQYF
TRBJ2-5,15,TRBD2,once,TRBV5-1,TGCGCCAGCAGCTTGGCGTCTAGCGGGCAAGAGACCCAGTACTTC,CASSLASSGQETQYF
TRBJ2-5,14,TRBD2,.,TRBV5-1,TGCGCCAGCAGCACCCGGGCGGGGGACGAGACCCAGTACTTC,CASSTRAGDETQYF
TRBJ1-5,15,TRBD1,.,TRBV6-5,TGTGCCAGCAGTTACTCCAGGGGGGGAAATCAGCCCCAGCATTTT,CASSYSRGGNQPQHF
TRBJ2-7,14,TRBD1,.,TRBV18,TGTGCCAGCTCCAAAAGACAGGGGGCAGGTGAGCAGTACTTC,CASSKRQGAGEQYF
TRBJ2-2,13,TRBD1,.,TRBV29-1,TGCAGCGTAAATACAGGGGGCACCGGGGAGCTGTTTTTT,CSVNTGGTGELFF
TRBJ2-1,16,TRBD2,.,TRBV5-1,TGCGCCAGCCATCCCCGCGGGACTAGCGGGTACAATGAGCAGTTCTTC,CASHPRGTSGYNEQFF
TRBJ2-1,16,.,.,TRBV25-1,TGTGCCAGCAGTGAATCGAGCGGGCCCCCCTACAATGAGCAGTTCTTC,CASSESSGPPYNEQFF
TRBJ2-7,17,TRBD1,.,TRBV23-1,TGCGCCAGCAGTCAAATGTTCCGGACAGGGGGCCACTACGAGCAGTACTTC,CASSQMFRTGGHYEQYF
TRBJ1-6,15,TRBD1,.,TRBV28,TGTGCCAGCAGTTGGGACAGGGGGATTAATTCACCCCTCCACTTT,CASSWDRGINSPLHF
TRBJ2-3,14,.,.,TRBV6-5,TGTGCCAGCAGTCCGAGACTAGATCCAGATACGCAGTATTTT,CASSPRLDPDTQYF
TRBJ2-7,17,TRBD1,.,TRBV18,TGTGCCAGCTCACCACTGGTCCGGGACAGGGAAACCTACGAGCAGTACTTC,CASSPLVRDRETYEQYF
TRBJ2-5,17,TRBD2,.,TRBV7-2,TGTGCCAGCAGCTTAGGGGTGATACGGGGGGTGTGGGAGACCCAGTACTTC,CASSLGVIRGVWETQYF
TRBJ2-7,17,.,.,TRBV14,TGTGCCAGCAGCCAAGAATCCCCTGGGAGAACATCCTACGAGCAGTACTTC,CASSQESPGRTSYEQYF
TRBJ2-2,18,TRBD2,.,TRBV6-2/TRBV6-3,TGTGCCAGCAGTTACTCAACAAGGACTAGCAGGAACACCGGGGAGCTGTTTTTT,CASSYSTRTSRNTGELFF
TRBJ1-6,13,.,.,TRBV12-3/TRBV12-4,TGTGCCAGCAGTTTCGGTGCCGGGATGGCCCTCCACTTT,CASSFGAGMALHF
TRBJ2-3,14,TRBD1,.,TRBV4-1,TGCGCCAGCAGCCAAATACAGGGGGCAGATACGCAGTATTTT,CASSQIQGADTQYF
TRBJ1-4,20,TRBD1,.,TRBV4-3,TGCGCCAGCAGCCAAGGTTGGGGGGACAGCTTTCTCCCCCTTAATGAAAAACTGTTTTTT,CASSQGWGDSFLPLNEKLFF
TRBJ2-1,13,.,.,TRBV7-2,TGTGCCAGCAGCGGGACCCCGAGGGTTGAGCAGTTCTTC,CASSGTPRVEQFF
TRBJ1-4,16,TRBD1,once,TRBV4-3,TGCGCCAGCAGCCAAGCCGCGACAGGGCCTAATGAAAAACTGTTTTTT,CASSQAATGPNEKLFF